This record covers a single T cell receptor (beta chain). Its cognate antigen is unknown. The length of the CDR3 is 13 residues. V was cut by 0 bases and J by 6 bases, with 9 bases left in between. CDR1 SGHRS and CDR2 YFSETQ come from the germline V gene. The sample comes from a study of T cell responses to AZD1222 COVID-19 vaccine. Findings of the study overall: All repertoire sampling was performed exclusively after the peak T cell response. Most donors were white British, females outnumbered males, and clonal diversity was possibly underestimated.

Pooled together were second doses at about 4 or about 12 weeks. The data were produced by immunoSEQ multiplex PCR, yet TCRdb's version contains in-frame clones alone and is incomplete. The table records approximately 96,000 clones, under 95% of them present only once. The rearrangement links TRBV5-1 to TRBJ1-1; D is unclear. The source material was peripheral blood, sampled 28 days after the second AZD1222 dose. This clonotype was obtained from an adult who received the AZD1222 COVID-19 vaccine. CDR3: CASSLEGTAEAFF. The CDR3 DNA reads TGCGCCAGCAGCTTGGAAGGTACAGCTGAAGCTTTCTTT. The full variable domain, in which reference TRBV5-1 and TRBJ1-1 provide the parts outside the CDR3, is KAGVTQTPRYLIKTRGQQVTLSCSPISGHRSVSWYQQTPGQGLQFLFEYFSETQRNKGNFPGRFSGRQFSNSRSEMNVSTLELGDSALYLCASSLEGTAEAFFGQGTRLTVV.